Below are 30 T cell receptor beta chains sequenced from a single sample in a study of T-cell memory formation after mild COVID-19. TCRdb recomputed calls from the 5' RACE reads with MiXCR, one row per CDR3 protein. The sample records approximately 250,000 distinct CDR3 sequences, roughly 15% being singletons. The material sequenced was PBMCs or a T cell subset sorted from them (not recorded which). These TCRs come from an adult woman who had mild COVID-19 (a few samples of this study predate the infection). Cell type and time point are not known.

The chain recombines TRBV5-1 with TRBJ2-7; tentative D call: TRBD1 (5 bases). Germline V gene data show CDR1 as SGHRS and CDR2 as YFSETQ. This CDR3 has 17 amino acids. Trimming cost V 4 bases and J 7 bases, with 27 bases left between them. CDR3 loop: CASSPPRLLGLIREQYF. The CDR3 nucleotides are TGCGCCAGCAGCCCACCTCGGTTGTTGGGGCTCATCAGGGAGCAGTACTTC. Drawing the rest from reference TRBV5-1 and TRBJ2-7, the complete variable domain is KAGVTQTPRYLIKTRGQQVTLSCSPISGHRSVSWYQQTPGQGLQFLFEYFSETQRNKGNFPGRFSGRQFSNSRSEMNVSTLELGDSALYLCASSPPRLLGLIREQYFGPGTRLTVT.

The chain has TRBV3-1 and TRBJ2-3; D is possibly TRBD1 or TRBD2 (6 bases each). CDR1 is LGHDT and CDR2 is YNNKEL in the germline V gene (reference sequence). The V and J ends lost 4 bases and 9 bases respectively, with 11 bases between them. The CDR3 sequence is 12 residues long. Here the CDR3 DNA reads TGTGCCAGCAGCCTCGCCGGGGGCACGCAGTATTTT. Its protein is CASSLAGGTQYF.

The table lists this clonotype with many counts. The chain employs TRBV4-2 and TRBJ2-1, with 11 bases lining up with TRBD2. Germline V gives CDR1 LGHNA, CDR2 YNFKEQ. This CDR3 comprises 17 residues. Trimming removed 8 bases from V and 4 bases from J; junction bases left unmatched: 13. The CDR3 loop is CASGVGGGTSGYNEQFF. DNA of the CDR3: TGTGCCAGCGGAGTTGGGGGAGGGACTAGCGGATACAATGAGCAGTTCTTC.

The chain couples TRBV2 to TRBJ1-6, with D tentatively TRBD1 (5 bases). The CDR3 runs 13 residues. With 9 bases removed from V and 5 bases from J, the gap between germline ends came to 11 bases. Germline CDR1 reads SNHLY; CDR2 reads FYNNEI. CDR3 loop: CASRGYDNSPLHF. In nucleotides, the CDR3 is TGTGCCAGTCGGGGGTACGATAATTCACCCCTCCACTTT.

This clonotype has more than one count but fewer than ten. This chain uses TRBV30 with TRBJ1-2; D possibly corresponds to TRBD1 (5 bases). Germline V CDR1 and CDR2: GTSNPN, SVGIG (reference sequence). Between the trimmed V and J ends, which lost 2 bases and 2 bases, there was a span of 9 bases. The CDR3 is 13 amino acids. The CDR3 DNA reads TGTGCCTGGAGTAGGACAAGGAACTATGGCTACACCTTC. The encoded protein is CAWSRTRNYGYTF.

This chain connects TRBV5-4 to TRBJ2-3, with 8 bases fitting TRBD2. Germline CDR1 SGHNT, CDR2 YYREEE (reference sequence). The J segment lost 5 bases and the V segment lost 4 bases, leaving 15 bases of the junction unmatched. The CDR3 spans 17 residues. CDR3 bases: TGTGCCAGCAGCCTTACCAAGCGAGCGGGAGTGGTAGATACGCAGTATTTT. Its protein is CASSLTKRAGVVDTQYF.

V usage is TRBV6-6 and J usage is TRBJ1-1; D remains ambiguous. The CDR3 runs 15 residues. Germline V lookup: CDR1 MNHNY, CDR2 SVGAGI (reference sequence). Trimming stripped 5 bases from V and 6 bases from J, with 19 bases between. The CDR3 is CASSATGSPRSEAFF. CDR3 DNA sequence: TGTGCCAGCAGTGCAACCGGGTCCCCCAGGTCTGAAGCTTTCTTT.

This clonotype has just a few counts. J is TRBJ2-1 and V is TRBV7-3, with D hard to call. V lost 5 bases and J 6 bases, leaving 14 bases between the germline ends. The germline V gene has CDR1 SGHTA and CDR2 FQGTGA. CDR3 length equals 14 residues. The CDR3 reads CASSLNLNSNEQFF. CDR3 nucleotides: TGTGCCAGCAGCCTAAATCTTAACTCCAATGAGCAGTTCTTC.

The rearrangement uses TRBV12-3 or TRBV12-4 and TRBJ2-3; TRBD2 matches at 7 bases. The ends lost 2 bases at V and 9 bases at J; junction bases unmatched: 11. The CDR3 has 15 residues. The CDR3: CASSLPLGLRETQYF. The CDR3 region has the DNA TGTGCCAGCAGTTTACCCTTGGGACTACGGGAGACGCAGTATTTT.

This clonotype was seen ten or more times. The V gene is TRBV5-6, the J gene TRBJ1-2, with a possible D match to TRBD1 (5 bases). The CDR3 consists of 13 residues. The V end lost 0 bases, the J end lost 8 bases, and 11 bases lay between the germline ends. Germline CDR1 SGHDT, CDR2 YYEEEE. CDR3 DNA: TGTGCCAGCAGCTTGGGGGGCCTCGGAGGCTACACCTTC. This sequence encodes CASSLGGLGGYTF.

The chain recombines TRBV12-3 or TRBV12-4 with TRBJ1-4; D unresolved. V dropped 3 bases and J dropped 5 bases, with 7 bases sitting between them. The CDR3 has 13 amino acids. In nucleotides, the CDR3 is TGTGCCAGCAGTTTTCGAGGGAATGAAAAACTGTTTTTT. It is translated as CASSFRGNEKLFF.

CDR3 residues: CASSYLGRNTEAFF. Here the CDR3 DNA reads TGTGCCAGCAGTTACCTGGGACGGAACACTGAAGCTTTCTTT. The chain has TRBV6-6 and TRBJ1-1, with a tentative D call TRBD1 (5 bases). CDR3 size: 14 residues. The germline CDR1 and CDR2 sequences are MNHNY and SVGAGI (reference sequence). V dropped 2 bases and J dropped 1 base, with 8 bases sitting between them.

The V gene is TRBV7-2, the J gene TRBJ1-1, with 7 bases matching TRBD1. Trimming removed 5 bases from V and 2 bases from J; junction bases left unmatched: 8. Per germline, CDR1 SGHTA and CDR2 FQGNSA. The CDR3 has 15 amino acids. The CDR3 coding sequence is TGTGCCAGCAGCCAAAGACAGGGCAGTAACACTGAAGCTTTCTTT. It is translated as CASSQRQGSNTEAFF.

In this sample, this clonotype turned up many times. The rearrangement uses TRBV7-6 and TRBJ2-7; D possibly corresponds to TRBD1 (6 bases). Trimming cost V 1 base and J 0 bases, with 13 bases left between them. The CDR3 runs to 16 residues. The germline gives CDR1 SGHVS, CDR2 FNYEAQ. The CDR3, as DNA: TGTGCCAGCAGCTTAGGCATCAGGGGCCACTCCTACGAGCAGTACTTC. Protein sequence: CASSLGIRGHSYEQYF.

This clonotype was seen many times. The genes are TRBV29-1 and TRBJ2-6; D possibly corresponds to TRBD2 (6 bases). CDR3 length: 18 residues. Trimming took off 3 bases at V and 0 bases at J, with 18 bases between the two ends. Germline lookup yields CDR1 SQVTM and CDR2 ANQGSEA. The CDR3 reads CSVDGRFEDSSGANVLTF. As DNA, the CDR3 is TGCAGCGTTGATGGGAGGTTTGAAGATAGCTCTGGGGCCAACGTCCTGACTTTC.

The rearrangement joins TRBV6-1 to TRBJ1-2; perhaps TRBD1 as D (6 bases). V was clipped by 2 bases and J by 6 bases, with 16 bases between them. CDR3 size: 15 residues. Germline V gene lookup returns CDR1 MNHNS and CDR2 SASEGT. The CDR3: CASSEIQRRGDGYTF. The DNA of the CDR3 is TGTGCCAGCAGTGAAATTCAGCGCAGGGGAGATGGCTACACCTTC.

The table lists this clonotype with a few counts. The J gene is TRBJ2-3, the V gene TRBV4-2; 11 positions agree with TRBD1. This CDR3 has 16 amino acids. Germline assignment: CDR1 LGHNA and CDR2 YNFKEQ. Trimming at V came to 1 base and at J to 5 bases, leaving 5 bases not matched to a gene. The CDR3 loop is CASSQGGTGGVDTQYF. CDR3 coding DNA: TGTGCCAGCAGCCAAGGCGGGACAGGGGGGGTAGATACGCAGTATTTT.

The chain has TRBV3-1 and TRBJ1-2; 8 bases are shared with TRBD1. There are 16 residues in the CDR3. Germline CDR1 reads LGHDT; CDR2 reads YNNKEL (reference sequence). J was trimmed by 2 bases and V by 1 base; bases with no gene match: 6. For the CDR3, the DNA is TGTGCCAGCAGCCAAGGTTTATGGGACAGGAACTATGGCTACACCTTC. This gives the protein CASSQGLWDRNYGYTF.

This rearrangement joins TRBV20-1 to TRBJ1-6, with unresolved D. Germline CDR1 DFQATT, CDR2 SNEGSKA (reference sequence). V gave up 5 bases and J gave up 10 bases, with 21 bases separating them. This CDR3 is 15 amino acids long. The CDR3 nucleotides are TGCAGTGCTCCCCGGGTGCGGGCCTTTGGGTCACCCCTCCACTTT. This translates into CSAPRVRAFGSPLHF.

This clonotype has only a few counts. The CDR3 here is CASSPPGAREKLFF. CDR3 sequence (DNA): TGTGCCAGCTCACCACCGGGGGCTCGAGAAAAACTGTTTTTT. This chain links TRBV18 with TRBJ1-4; possibly TRBD1 for D (6 bases). Germline V gives CDR1 KGHSH, CDR2 LQKENI. This CDR3 region has 14 residues. V lost 0 bases to trimming and J lost 8 bases, with 10 bases between them.

The CDR3 region is CASSYGQGWTEAFF. The CDR3 DNA sequence: TGTGCCAGCAGCTATGGACAGGGATGGACTGAAGCTTTCTTT. J is TRBJ1-1 and V is TRBV6-2 or TRBV6-3; 8 bases are a match to TRBD1. Looked up from germline, CDR1 is MNHEY and CDR2 is SVGEGT. The CDR3 loop spans 14 amino acids. After removal of 6 bases from V and 5 bases from J, the junction contained 8 bases not matched to a gene.

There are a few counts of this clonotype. The CDR3 reads CASSYARTSGGHSYEQYF. CDR3 nucleotides: TGTGCCAGCAGCTACGCCAGGACTAGCGGGGGGCACTCCTACGAGCAGTACTTC. J is TRBJ2-7 and V is TRBV6-6, with TRBD2 matching 14 bases. There are 18 residues in the CDR3. CDR1 and CDR2 (germline): MNHNY, SVGAGI (reference sequence). Trimming removed 6 bases from V and 0 bases from J; junction bases left unmatched: 10.

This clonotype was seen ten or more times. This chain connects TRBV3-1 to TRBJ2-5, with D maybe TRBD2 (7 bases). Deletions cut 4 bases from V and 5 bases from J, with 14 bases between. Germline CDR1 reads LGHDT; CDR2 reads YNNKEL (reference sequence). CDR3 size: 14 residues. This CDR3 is CASSLPGGFETQYF. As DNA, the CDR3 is TGTGCCAGCAGCCTTCCGGGGGGCTTTGAGACCCAGTACTTC.

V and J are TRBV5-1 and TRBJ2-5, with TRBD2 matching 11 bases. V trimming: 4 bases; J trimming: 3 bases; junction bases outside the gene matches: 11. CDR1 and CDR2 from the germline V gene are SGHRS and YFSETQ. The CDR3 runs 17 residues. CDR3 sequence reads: CASSKRNRGLAEETQYF. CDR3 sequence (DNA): TGCGCCAGCAGCAAGAGGAACAGGGGACTAGCGGAAGAGACCCAGTACTTC.

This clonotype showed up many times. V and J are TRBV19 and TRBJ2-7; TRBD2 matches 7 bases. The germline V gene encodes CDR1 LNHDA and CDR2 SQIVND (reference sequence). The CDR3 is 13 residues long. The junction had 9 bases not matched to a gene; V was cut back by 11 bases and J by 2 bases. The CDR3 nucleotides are TGTGCCTCAGCCTCGGGGGGAACCTACGAGCAGTACTTC. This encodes CASASGGTYEQYF.

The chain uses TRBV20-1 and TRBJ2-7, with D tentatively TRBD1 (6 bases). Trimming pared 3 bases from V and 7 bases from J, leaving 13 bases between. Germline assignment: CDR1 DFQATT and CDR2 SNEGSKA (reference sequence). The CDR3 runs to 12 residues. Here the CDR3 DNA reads TGCAGTGCTAGCACAGGGCCTCGGGAGCAGTACTTC. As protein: CSASTGPREQYF.

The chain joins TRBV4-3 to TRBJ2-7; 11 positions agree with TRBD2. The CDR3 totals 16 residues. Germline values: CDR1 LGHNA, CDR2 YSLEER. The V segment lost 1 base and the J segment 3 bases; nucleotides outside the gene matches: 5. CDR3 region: CASSQGGTSGDYEQYF. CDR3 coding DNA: TGCGCCAGCAGCCAAGGAGGGACTAGCGGTGACTACGAGCAGTACTTC.

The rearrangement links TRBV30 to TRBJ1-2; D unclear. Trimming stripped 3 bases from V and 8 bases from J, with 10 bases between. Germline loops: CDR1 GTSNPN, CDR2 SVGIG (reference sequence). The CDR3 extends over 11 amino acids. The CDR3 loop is CAWSHIAGYTF. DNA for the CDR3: TGTGCCTGGAGCCACATAGCGGGCTACACCTTC.

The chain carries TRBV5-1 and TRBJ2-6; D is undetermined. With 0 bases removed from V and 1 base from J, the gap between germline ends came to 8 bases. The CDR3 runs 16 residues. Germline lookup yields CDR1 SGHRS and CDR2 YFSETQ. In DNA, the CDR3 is TGCGCCAGCAGCTTGGAAAAGACGTCTGGGGCCAACGTCCTGACTTTC. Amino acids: CASSLEKTSGANVLTF.

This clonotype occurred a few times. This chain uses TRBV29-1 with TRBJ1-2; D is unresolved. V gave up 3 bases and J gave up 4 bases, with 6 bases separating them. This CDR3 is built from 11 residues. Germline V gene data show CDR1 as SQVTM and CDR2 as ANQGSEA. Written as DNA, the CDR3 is TGCAGCGTTGAGTCCCGCTATGGCTACACCTTC. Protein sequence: CSVESRYGYTF.